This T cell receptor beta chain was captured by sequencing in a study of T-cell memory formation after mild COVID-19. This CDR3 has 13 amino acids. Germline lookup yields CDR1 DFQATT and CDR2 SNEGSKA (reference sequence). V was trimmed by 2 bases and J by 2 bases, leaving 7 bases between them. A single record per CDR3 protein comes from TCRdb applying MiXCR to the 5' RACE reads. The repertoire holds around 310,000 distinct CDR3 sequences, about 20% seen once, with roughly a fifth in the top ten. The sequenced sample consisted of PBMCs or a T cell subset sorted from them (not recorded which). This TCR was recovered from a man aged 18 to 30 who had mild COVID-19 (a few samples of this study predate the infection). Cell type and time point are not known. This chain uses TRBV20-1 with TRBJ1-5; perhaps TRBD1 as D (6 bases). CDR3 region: CSARRTGNQPQHF. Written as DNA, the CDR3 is TGCAGTGCTAGAAGGACAGGCAATCAGCCCCAGCATTTT.